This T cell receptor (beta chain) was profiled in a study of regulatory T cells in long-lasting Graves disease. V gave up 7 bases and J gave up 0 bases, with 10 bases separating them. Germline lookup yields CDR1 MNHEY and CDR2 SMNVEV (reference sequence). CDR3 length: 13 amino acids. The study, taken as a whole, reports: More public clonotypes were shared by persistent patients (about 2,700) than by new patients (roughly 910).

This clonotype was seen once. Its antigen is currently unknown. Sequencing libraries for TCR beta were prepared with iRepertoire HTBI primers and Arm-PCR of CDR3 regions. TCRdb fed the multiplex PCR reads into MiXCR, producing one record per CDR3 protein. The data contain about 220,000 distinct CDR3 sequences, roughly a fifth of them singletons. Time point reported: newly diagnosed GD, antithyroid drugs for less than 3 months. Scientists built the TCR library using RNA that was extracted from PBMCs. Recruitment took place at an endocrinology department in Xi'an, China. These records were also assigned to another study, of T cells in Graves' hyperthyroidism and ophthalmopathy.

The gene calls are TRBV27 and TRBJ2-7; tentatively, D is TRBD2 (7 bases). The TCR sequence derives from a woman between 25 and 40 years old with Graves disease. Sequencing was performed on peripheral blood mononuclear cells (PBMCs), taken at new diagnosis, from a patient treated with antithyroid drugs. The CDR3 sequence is CASKGGGSYEQYF. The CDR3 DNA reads TGTGCCAGCAAGGGAGGGGGCTCCTACGAGCAGTACTTC.